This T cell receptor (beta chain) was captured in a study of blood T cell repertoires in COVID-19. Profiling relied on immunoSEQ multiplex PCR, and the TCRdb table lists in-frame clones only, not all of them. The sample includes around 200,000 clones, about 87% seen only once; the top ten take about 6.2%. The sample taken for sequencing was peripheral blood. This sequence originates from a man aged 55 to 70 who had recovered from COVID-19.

The CDR3: CASSYWTPRNSPLHF. The CDR3 coding sequence is TGTGCCAGCAGCTACTGGACTCCGAGGAATTCACCCCTCCACTTT. The gene calls are TRBV7-7 and TRBJ1-6; D not certain. This CDR3 comprises 15 residues. V was clipped by 4 bases and J by 7 bases, with 14 bases between them. Germline V CDR1 and CDR2: SSHAT, FNYEAQ (reference sequence).